Presented here are 17 T cell receptor beta chains from one specimen sequenced in a study of T cell responses to AZD1222 COVID-19 vaccine. Here immunoSEQ multiplex PCR was the method, and the copy in TCRdb shows in-frame clones only, minus some. In the table there are some 170,000 clones, over 80% of which are singletons. Here the sequenced sample was peripheral blood, taken 28 days after the second dose of the MenACWY control vaccine. The receptors shown here come from an adult who received the MenACWY meningococcal vaccine as a control.

The chain couples TRBV19 to TRBJ2-7, with TRBD1 matching 9 bases. The germline CDR1 and CDR2 sequences are LNHDA and SQIVND (reference sequence). The CDR3 is made up of 14 amino acids. The V segment lost 4 bases and the J segment 6 bases; nucleotides outside the gene matches: 7. In DNA, the CDR3 is TGTGCCAGTAGTAGCCGGGACAGGGACGGCGAGCAGTACTTC. It yields the protein CASSSRDRDGEQYF.

V is TRBV18 and J is TRBJ1-3; a possible D gene is TRBD1 (6 bases). Germline V gives CDR1 KGHSH, CDR2 LQKENI. The CDR3 has 13 residues. V was pared by 5 bases and J by 3 bases, with 8 bases between. The CDR3 sequence is CASSTGIGNTIYF. CDR3 nucleotide sequence: TGTGCCAGCTCAACAGGGATTGGAAACACCATATATTTT.

The V call is TRBV10-3, the J call TRBJ2-7; the match to TRBD2 covers 8 bases. Trimming took 5 bases from V and 6 from J; bases not matched to a gene: 9. The CDR3 totals 14 residues. Germline V CDR1 and CDR2: ENHRY, SYGVKD. In nucleotides, the CDR3 is TGTGCCATCAGTTATGGGGCTAGCGGGCCCGAGCAGTACTTC. It yields the protein CAISYGASGPEQYF.

The rearrangement joins TRBV12-3 or TRBV12-4 to TRBJ1-2; D may be TRBD1 (5 bases). Trimming left V 5 bases short and J 8 bases short, with 12 bases between. The CDR3 runs to 12 residues. CDR3 nucleotides: TGTGCCAGCAGTGCCGGACAAGGGGGCTACACCTTC. Its protein product is CASSAGQGGYTF.

For this clone: Other nucleotide sequences in the sample specify the same CDR3. This rearrangement joins TRBV6-5 to TRBJ2-5; no firm D call. The CDR3 consists of 12 residues. Germline CDR1 is MNHEY and CDR2 is SVGAGI. V was clipped by 2 bases and J by 1 base, with 2 bases between them. The chain's CDR3 is CASSYSQETQYF. CDR3 in DNA: TGTGCCAGCAGTTACAGCCAAGAGACCCAGTACTTC.

The J gene is TRBJ2-7, the V gene TRBV4-1, with D possibly TRBD1 on 6 matching bases. Trimming took 4 bases from V and 4 from J, leaving 17 bases between them. Germline lookup yields CDR1 MGHRA and CDR2 YSYEKL. CDR3 length equals 15 residues. This chain's CDR3 is CASSLTPQGWYEQYF. In DNA, the CDR3 is TGCGCCAGCAGCCTAACCCCCCAGGGGTGGTACGAGCAGTACTTC.

The genes are TRBV7-3 and TRBJ1-2; 7 bases fit TRBD1. Germline CDR1 and CDR2: SGHTA and FQGTGA. This CDR3 region has 13 residues. J gave up 3 bases and V 8 bases, and 6 bases lay outside the gene matches. The CDR3: CASGVGQDYGYTF. CDR3 bases: TGTGCCAGCGGTGTAGGACAGGACTATGGCTACACCTTC.

The chain joins TRBV5-1 to TRBJ2-5; 10 bases fit TRBD2. V was clipped by 3 bases and J by 5 bases; unmatched bases: 7. The CDR3 spans 15 residues. CDR1 SGHRS and CDR2 YFSETQ come from the germline V gene. The chain's CDR3 is CASSSSSGSGETQYF. The CDR3 nucleotides are TGCGCCAGCAGCTCATCTAGCGGGAGTGGGGAGACCCAGTACTTC.

This clone appeared once. The V gene is TRBV4-1, the J gene TRBJ1-2; D may be TRBD1 (5 bases). V gave up 1 base and J gave up 3 bases, with 21 bases separating them. The CDR3 extends over 18 amino acids. CDR1 is MGHRA and CDR2 is YSYEKL in the germline V gene. The CDR3 sequence is CASSQVLNERGRDYGYTF. The CDR3 bases are TGCGCCAGCAGCCAAGTCCTCAATGAGCGGGGACGAGACTATGGCTACACCTTC.

This chain uses TRBV11-2 with TRBJ2-7; tentatively, D is TRBD1 (6 bases). CDR1 and CDR2 (germline): SGHAT, FQNNGV. This CDR3 has 13 residues. V lost 5 bases and J lost 3, with 11 bases in between. This CDR3 reads CASSQGLFYEQYF. CDR3 DNA: TGTGCCAGCAGCCAGGGGTTGTTCTACGAGCAGTACTTC.

The chain uses TRBV3-1 (or the pseudogene TRBV3-2) and TRBJ1-2; D remains unclear. The CDR3 spans 13 residues. Trimming took 4 bases from V and 2 from J, leaving 8 bases between them. Per germline, CDR1 LGHDT and CDR2 YNNKEL (reference sequence). CDR3 in DNA: TGTGCCAGCAGCCGAGGACGGAACTATGGCTACACCTTC. Protein sequence: CASSRGRNYGYTF.

This chain connects TRBV6-4 to TRBJ1-1, with a tentative D call TRBD1 (5 bases). This CDR3 has 13 residues. Germline assignment: CDR1 MRHNA and CDR2 SNTAGT. V lost 5 bases and J lost 1, with 8 bases in between. CDR3 in amino acids: CASSQDRNTEAFF. The DNA of the CDR3 is TGTGCCAGCAGTCAAGACAGGAACACTGAAGCTTTCTTT.

This chain uses TRBV5-6 with TRBJ1-2, with D unclear. Trimming removed 2 bases from V and 6 bases from J, with 8 bases in between. CDR3 size: 12 residues. Germline loops: CDR1 SGHDT, CDR2 YYEEEE. In nucleotides, the CDR3 is TGTGCCAGCAGCTTTAAAGAGAATGGCTACACCTTC. This gives the protein CASSFKENGYTF.

V and J are TRBV3-1 (or the pseudogene TRBV3-2) and TRBJ2-3, with D uncertain. V lost 5 bases, J lost 1 base, and 7 bases lay in between. This CDR3 is 13 amino acids long. Germline assignment: CDR1 LGHDT and CDR2 YNNKEL (reference sequence). CDR3: CASSWAGTDTQYF. The CDR3 DNA reads as TGTGCCAGCAGCTGGGCCGGCACAGATACGCAGTATTTT.

The V and J genes are TRBV6-5 and TRBJ2-6; D is unclear. Germline CDR1 is MNHEY and CDR2 is SVGAGI. V lost 6 bases to trimming and J lost 1 base, with 4 bases between them. The CDR3 totals 13 residues. The CDR3 loop reads CASRVSGANVLTF. CDR3 coding DNA: TGTGCCAGCAGGGTGTCTGGGGCCAACGTCCTGACTTTC.

The chain couples TRBV5-1 to TRBJ2-1; TRBD1 agrees at 8 bases. CDR3 size: 12 residues. V lost 4 bases and J lost 10; bases outside the gene matches: 4. Per the germline V gene, CDR1 is SGHRS and CDR2 is YFSETQ. CDR3 amino acids: CASSETGDEQFF. CDR3 in DNA: TGCGCCAGCAGCGAGACAGGGGACGAGCAGTTCTTC.

The gene calls are TRBV6-6 and TRBJ1-4, with D possibly matching TRBD1 (6 bases). This CDR3 comprises 12 residues. In germline, CDR1 is MNHNY, CDR2 SVGAGI (reference sequence). Trimming shortened V by 6 bases and J by 8 bases, and 10 bases separated the two germline ends. The CDR3 reads CASRSRGEKLFF. The CDR3 DNA reads as TGTGCCAGCAGAAGCAGGGGCGAAAAACTGTTTTTT.